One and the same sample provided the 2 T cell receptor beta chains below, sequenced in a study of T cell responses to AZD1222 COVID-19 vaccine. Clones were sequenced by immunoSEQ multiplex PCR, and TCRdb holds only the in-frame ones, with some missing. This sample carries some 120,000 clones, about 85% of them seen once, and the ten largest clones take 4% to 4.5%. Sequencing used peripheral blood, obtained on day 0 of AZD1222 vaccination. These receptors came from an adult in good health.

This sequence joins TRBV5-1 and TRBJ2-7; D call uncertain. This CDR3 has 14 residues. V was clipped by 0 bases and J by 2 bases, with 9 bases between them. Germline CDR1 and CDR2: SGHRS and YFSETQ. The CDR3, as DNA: TGCGCCAGCAGCTTGGATACACCCGCCTACGAGCAGTACTTC. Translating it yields CASSLDTPAYEQYF. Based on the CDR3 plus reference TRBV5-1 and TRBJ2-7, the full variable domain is KAGVTQTPRYLIKTRGQQVTLSCSPISGHRSVSWYQQTPGQGLQFLFEYFSETQRNKGNFPGRFSGRQFSNSRSEMNVSTLELGDSALYLCASSLDTPAYEQYFGPGTRLTVT.

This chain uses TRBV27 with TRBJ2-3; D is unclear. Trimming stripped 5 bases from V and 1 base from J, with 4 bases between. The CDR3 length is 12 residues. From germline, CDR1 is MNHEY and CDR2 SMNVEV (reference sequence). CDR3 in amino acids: CASSPRTDTQYF. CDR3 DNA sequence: TGTGCCAGCAGTCCTCGCACAGATACGCAGTATTTT.